This T cell receptor (beta chain) was found in a study of identical twins' blood T cells (dated by TCRdb to the early 2010s). For context, the study as a whole: The approximately twelve libraries, six for the alpha chain and six for the beta chain, yielded 50 million or so Illumina reads in total. TCR alpha and beta chain repertoires of three pairs of monozygous twins were compared using next-generation sequencing to assess genetic influence on repertoire formation.

The paper as a whole reports these results and caveats: Among the most abundant TCRbeta clonotypes, each donor shared more CDR3 sequences with her twin than with unrelated donors. Because the twins were raised together, environmental influences could not be ruled out as an explanation for the similarity between twins. V gene usage was reported to be markedly more similar within twin pairs than between unrelated donors, even among non-selected out-of-frame TCRbeta clonotypes. The number of CDR3 clonotypes shared between two donors was mainly determined by the product of the cloneset sizes of the two donors, and no clear deviation from this trend was shown by twins. Independent studies were stated to be required to validate the proposed role of the TCRalpha J segment in MHC recognition during thymic selection.

The donors were six healthy women who made up three monozygous twin pairs. All three twin pairs had been raised together and were thought likely to have encountered the same vaccines and infectious agents. RNA was isolated from peripheral blood mononuclear cells and used to prepare TCR cDNA libraries. Worth noting for this clonotype: It has no known antigen specificity. A read error may account for a junction end that differs from germline.

Preparation of the library involved 5' RACE. TCRdb names Illumina Genome Analyzer IIx as the instrument used. The RNA-based TCR cDNA libraries were made using a previously described protocol that was modified in several ways. To prevent cross-contamination, sample-specific barcodes were introduced on both ends of each TCR cDNA library during cDNA synthesis and amplification. Under the source paper's analysis protocol: Between about 85,000 and nearly 550,000 clonotypes were identified per individual, with about 2.2 to 3.6 million CDR3-containing reads per library. Reads with improper barcode index combinations were discarded, and clonesets were then built for each library with the MiTCR software. During the assembly of CDR3 clonotypes by MiTCR, low-quality reads were filtered or rescued and PCR and sequencing errors were corrected. Artificial out-of-frame clonotypes were removed by being mapped to in-frame sequences, with one indel in the CDR3 allowed. V and J gene usage similarity between donors was measured as Jensen-Shannon divergence divided by mean entropy. TCRdb cleaned the public reads at Q25 with fastp, built clones with MiXCR and kept in-frame beta chains. When rows share a CDR3 protein, they turn into one entry using the most common DNA and genes. V and J calls and clone size were set by TCRdb, not the authors. The sample yields hundreds of thousands of distinct CDR3 sequences; about 28% were counted once. The top ten constitute 5.5% to 6.5% of the sample.

The CDR3 contains 13 residues, cysteine and phenylalanine counted. Only the CDR3 part of the read is kept: 39 bases, read in frame from the first base. Recombination joined TRBV12-3 or TRBV12-4 with TRBJ1-5; TRBD1 is possibly the D segment (5 matching bases). The clonotype comes from a woman aged 18-49 years in good health. The specimen was PBMCs. The CDR3 sequence is CASSLKRGQPQHF. The DNA sequence is TGTGCCAGCAGTTTAAAGAGGGGTCAGCCCCAGCACTTT.